This T cell receptor (beta chain) was recorded in a study of T-cell reconstitution after alpha-beta-depleted transplantation in children. The CDR3 contains 18 residues. Trimming pared 7 bases from V and 0 bases from J, leaving 20 bases between. Germline loops: CDR1 SGHDT, CDR2 YYEEEE. The sample holds a few counts of this clonotype. During its preparation, the TCRbeta library received unique molecular identifiers. TCRdb fed the PCR reads into MiXCR, producing one record per CDR3 protein. The profile covers nearly 550,000 distinct CDR3 sequences, with around 19% appearing a single time and 3% to 4% taken by the ten largest.

This clonotype was sampled from a human donor who donated a stem cell graft to a child with acute lymphoblastic leukemia. The chain combines TRBV5-6 with TRBJ2-6, with D tentatively TRBD1 (6 bases). The sequencing used PBMCs from the stem cell graft donor, collected from the stem cell graft. The CDR3 nucleotides read TGTGCCAGCGAGTTGTTCGGGCAGGGGCTCTCTGGGGCCAACGTCCTGACTTTC. Its translation is CASELFGQGLSGANVLTF. Variable domain in full (rest from reference TRBV5-6 and TRBJ2-6): DAGVTQSPTHLIKTRGQQVTLRCSPKSGHDTVSWYQQALGQGPQFIFQYYEEEERQRGNFPDRFSGHQFPNYSSELNVNALLLGDSALYLCASELFGQGLSGANVLTFGAGSRLTVL.